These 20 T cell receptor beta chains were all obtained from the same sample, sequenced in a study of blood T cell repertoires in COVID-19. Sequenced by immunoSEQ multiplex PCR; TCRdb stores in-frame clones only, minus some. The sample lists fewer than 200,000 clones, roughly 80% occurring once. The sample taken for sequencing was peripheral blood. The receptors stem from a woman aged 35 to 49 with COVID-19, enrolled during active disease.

This chain's CDR3 is CASSVITGVGRFTEAFF. In DNA form, the CDR3 reads TGTGCCAGCAGCGTAATAACAGGGGTAGGGAGATTCACTGAAGCTTTCTTT. V is TRBV9 and J is TRBJ1-1; TRBD1 matches at 7 bases. The germline V gene has CDR1 SGDLS and CDR2 YYNGEE. CDR3 size: 17 residues. V was clipped by 1 base and J by 4 bases; unmatched bases: 13.

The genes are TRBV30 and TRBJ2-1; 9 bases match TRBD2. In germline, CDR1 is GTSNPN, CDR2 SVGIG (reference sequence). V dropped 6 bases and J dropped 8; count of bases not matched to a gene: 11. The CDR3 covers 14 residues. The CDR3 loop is CACRVAGVRYEQFF. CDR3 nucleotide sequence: TGTGCCTGTCGAGTAGCGGGAGTCCGCTATGAGCAGTTCTTC.

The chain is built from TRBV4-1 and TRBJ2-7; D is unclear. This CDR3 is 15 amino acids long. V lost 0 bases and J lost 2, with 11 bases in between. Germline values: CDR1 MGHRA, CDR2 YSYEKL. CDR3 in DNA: TGCGCCAGCAGCCAAGAGGTCCCACCTACCTACGAGCAGTACTTC. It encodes CASSQEVPPTYEQYF.

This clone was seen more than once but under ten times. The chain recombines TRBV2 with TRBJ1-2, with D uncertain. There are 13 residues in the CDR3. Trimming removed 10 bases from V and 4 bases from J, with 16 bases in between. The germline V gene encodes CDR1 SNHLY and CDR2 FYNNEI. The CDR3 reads CATRLANLYGYTF. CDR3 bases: TGTGCCACCCGCCTAGCGAACCTCTATGGCTACACCTTC.

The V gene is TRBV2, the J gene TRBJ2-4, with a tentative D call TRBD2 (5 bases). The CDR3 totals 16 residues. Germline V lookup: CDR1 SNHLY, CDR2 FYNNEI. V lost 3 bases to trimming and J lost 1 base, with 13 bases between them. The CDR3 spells CASSENLAVAKNIQYF. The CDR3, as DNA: TGTGCCAGCAGTGAGAACCTAGCAGTTGCCAAAAACATTCAGTACTTC.

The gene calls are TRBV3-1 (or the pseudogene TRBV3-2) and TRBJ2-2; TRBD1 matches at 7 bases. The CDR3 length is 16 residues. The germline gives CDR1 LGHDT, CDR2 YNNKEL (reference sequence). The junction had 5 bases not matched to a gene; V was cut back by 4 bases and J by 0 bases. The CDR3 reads CASSRTGRANTGELFF. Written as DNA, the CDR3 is TGTGCCAGCAGCCGGACAGGCCGAGCGAACACCGGGGAGCTGTTTTTT.

CDR3 DNA: TGCGCCAGCAGCCAATATTCCGGGACAGTGGGTGAAAAACTGTTTTTT. Its translation is CASSQYSGTVGEKLFF. The chain couples TRBV4-1 to TRBJ1-4; 7 nucleotides match TRBD1. Germline lookup yields CDR1 MGHRA and CDR2 YSYEKL. V lost 2 bases to trimming and J lost 7 bases; unmatched junction nucleotides: 10. The CDR3 contains 16 residues.

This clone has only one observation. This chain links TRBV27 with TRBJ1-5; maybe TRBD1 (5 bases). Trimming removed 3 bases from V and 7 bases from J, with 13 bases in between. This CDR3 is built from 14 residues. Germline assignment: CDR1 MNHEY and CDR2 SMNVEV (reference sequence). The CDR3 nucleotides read TGTGCCAGCAGTTTCTCCAGGGTGGGACAGCCCCAGCATTTT. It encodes CASSFSRVGQPQHF.

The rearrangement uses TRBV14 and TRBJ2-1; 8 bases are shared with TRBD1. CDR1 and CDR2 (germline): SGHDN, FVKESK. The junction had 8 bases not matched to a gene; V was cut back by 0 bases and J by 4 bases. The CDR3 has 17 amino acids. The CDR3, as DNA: TGTGCCAGCAGCCAAGACATTAACAGGGGGTGGTACAATGAGCAGTTCTTC. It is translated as CASSQDINRGWYNEQFF.

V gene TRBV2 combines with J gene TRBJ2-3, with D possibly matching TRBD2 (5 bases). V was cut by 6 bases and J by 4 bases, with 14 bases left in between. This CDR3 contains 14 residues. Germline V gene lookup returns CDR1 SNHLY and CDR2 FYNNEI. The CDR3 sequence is CASRDSRWADTQYF. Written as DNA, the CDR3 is TGTGCCAGCAGGGACTCCCGGTGGGCAGATACGCAGTATTTT.

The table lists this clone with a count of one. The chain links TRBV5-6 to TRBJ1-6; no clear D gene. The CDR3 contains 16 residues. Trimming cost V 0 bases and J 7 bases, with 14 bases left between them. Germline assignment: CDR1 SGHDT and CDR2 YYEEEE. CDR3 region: CASSLGVGLGNSPLHF. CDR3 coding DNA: TGTGCCAGCAGCTTGGGTGTGGGCCTTGGGAATTCACCCCTCCACTTT.

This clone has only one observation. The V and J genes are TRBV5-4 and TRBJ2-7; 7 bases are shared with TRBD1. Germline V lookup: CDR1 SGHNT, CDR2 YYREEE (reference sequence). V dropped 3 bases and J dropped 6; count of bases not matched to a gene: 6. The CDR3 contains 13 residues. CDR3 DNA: TGTGCCAGCAGCTGTACAGGGGTAACCGAGCAGTACGTC. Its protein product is CASSCTGVTEQYV.

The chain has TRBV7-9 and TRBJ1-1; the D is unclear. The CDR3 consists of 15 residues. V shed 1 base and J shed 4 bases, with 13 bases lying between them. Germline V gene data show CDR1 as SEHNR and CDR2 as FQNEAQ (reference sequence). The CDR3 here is CASSLGLGLRTEAFF. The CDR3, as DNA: TGTGCCAGCAGCTTAGGACTGGGTCTACGCACTGAAGCTTTCTTT. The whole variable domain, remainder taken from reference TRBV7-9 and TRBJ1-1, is DTGVSQNPRHKITKRGQNVTFRCDPISEHNRLYWYRQTLGQGPEFLTYFQNEAQLEKSRLLSDRFSAERPKGSFSTLEIQRTEQGDSAMYLCASSLGLGLRTEAFFGQGTRLTVV.

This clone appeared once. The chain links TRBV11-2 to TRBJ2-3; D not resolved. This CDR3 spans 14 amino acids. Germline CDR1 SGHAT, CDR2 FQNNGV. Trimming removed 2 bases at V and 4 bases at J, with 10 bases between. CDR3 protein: CASSLKQEPDTQYF. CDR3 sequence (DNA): TGTGCCAGCAGCTTAAAGCAGGAACCAGATACGCAGTATTTT.

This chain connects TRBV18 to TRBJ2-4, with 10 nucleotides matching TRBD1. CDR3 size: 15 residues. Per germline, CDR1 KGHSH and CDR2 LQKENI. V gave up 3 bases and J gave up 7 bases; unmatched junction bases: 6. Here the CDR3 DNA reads TGTGCCAGCTCACCTACCGGGACAGGGGTGAACATTCAGTACTTC. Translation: CASSPTGTGVNIQYF.

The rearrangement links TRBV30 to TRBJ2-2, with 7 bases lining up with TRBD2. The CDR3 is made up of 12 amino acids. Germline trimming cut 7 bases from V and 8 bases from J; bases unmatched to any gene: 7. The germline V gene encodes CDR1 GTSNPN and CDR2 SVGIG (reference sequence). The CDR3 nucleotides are TGTGCCTTCGCGGGGGTTATTGGGGAGCTGTTTTTT. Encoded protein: CAFAGVIGELFF.

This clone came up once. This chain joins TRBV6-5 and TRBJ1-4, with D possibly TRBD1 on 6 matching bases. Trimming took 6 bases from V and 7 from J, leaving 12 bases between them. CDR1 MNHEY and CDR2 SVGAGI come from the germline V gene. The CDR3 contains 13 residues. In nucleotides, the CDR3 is TGTGCCAGCAGGACCCAGGGGAGTGAAAAACTGTTTTTT. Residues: CASRTQGSEKLFF.

This CDR3 is CASSKETDYEQYV. CDR3 DNA: TGTGCCAGCAGCAAAGAGACAGACTACGAGCAGTACGTC. This chain uses TRBV21-1 with TRBJ2-7; TRBD1 was called by the table and not checked on the DNA. TRBV21-1 is tagged as a pseudogene. This CDR3 contains 13 residues.

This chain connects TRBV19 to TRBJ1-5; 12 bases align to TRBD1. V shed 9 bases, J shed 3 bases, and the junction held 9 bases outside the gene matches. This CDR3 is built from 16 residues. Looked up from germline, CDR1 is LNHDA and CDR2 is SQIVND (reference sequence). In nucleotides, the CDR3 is TGTGCCAGCTCGACGGGACAGGGGGCAAACAATCAGCCCCAGCATTTT. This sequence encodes CASSTGQGANNQPQHF. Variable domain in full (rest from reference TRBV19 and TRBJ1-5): DGGITQSPKYLFRKEGQNVTLSCEQNLNHDAMYWYRQDPGQGLRLIYYSQIVNDFQKGDIAEGYSVSREKKESFPLTVTSAQKNPTAFYLCASSTGQGANNQPQHFGDGTRLSIL.

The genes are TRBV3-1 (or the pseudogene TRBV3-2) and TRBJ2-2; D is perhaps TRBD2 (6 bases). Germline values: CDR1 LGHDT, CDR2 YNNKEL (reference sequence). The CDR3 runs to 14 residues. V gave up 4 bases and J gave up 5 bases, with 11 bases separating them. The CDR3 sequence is CASSPLARTGELFF. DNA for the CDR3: TGTGCCAGCAGCCCCCTAGCGCGAACCGGGGAGCTGTTTTTT.